This T cell receptor (beta chain) was identified in a study of blood T cells in healthy people across ages. This clonotype occurred a few times. Primers used in a second PCR of roughly 6 to 12 cycles were a sample-barcoded 5' primer and a J-beta primer mix. MiXCR, run by TCRdb on the 5' RACE reads, gives a single entry per CDR3 protein. The sample carries 1.5 million to 2 million distinct CDR3 sequences, about 30% recorded once. The CDR3 covers 14 residues. V lost 2 bases, J lost 5 bases, and 10 bases lay in between. The germline CDR1 and CDR2 sequences are MGHRA and YSYEKL. V and J are TRBV4-1 and TRBJ2-1; D unresolved. Sequenced material: blood. The receptor was derived from a woman in her thirties in good health. The CDR3 sequence is CASSQYKADNEQFF. The CDR3 coding sequence is TGCGCCAGCAGCCAATATAAGGCAGACAATGAGCAGTTCTTC.